The 5 T cell receptor beta chains listed next were all sequenced from one sample in a study of blood T cell repertoires in COVID-19 (dated by TCRdb to about 2020). The protocol used for the library was the immunoSEQ multiplex PCR assay. TCRdb mirrors the immuneACCESS table, restricted to in-frame sequences. Some clones are absent from its copies; in checked studies, under half trace to an unresolved V gene, and the reason for the others is unknown. Present in this sample are 94,000 or so clones, 75% to 85% of which were seen just once. Approximately 25% of the sample belongs to the ten largest clones. Source material: peripheral blood. These TCRs come from a man between 60 and 75 years old with acute or convalescent COVID-19.

This clone was observed a handful of times. The chain joins TRBV19 to TRBJ1-3, with D perhaps matching TRBD1 (6 bases). This CDR3 comprises 18 residues. Germline values: CDR1 LNHDA, CDR2 SQIVND (reference sequence). Trimming shortened V by 6 bases and J by 0 bases, and 21 bases separated the two germline ends. The CDR3 coding sequence is TGTGCCAGTAGCACAGATGTGCGTCGGGGGGCCTCTGGAAACACCATATATTTT. Translating gives CASSTDVRRGASGNTIYF.

This clone was observed once. V is TRBV19 and J is TRBJ2-4, with D possibly matching TRBD1 (5 bases). The CDR3 is 14 amino acids. The ends were cut back, 6 bases at V and 7 bases at J, with 16 bases in the middle. The V gene's germline CDR1 is LNHDA and CDR2 SQIVND (reference sequence). The CDR3 DNA follows: TGTGCCAGTAGCCAAGAAGGCAGGGCGAACATTCAGTACTTC. Protein: CASSQEGRANIQYF.

This clone was counted a few times. The chain combines TRBV7-2 with TRBJ1-2; D is perhaps TRBD1 (6 bases). The CDR3 covers 14 residues. Trimming took off 2 bases at V and 6 bases at J, with 13 bases between the two ends. Germline lookup yields CDR1 SGHTA and CDR2 FQGNSA. CDR3 sequence: CASSLPGHLDGYTF. The CDR3 bases are TGTGCCAGCAGCTTACCGGGACACCTGGATGGCTACACCTTC.

CDR3 protein: CASSFWGGTEAFF. CDR3 DNA sequence: TGTGCCAGCAGCTTTTGGGGGGGCACTGAAGCTTTCTTT. This chain connects TRBV7-9 to TRBJ1-1; weak D call: TRBD1 (5 bases). CDR3 length: 13 residues. The germline V gene encodes CDR1 SEHNR and CDR2 FQNEAQ (reference sequence). The V end lost 3 bases, the J end lost 4 bases, and 9 bases lay between the germline ends. Using reference TRBV7-9 and TRBJ1-1 for the parts outside the CDR3, the full variable domain is DTGVSQNPRHKITKRGQNVTFRCDPISEHNRLYWYRQTLGQGPEFLTYFQNEAQLEKSRLLSDRFSAERPKGSFSTLEIQRTEQGDSAMYLCASSFWGGTEAFFGQGTRLTVV.

For the CDR3, the DNA is TGTGCCAGCAGCACCCTCAAACGGACAGGGAGGTATTTT. Its protein is CASSTLKRTGRYF. V usage is TRBV21-1 and J usage is TRBJ2-3; the table's D call TRBD1 went unverified against the DNA. TRBV21-1 constitutes a pseudogene. This CDR3 region has 13 residues.